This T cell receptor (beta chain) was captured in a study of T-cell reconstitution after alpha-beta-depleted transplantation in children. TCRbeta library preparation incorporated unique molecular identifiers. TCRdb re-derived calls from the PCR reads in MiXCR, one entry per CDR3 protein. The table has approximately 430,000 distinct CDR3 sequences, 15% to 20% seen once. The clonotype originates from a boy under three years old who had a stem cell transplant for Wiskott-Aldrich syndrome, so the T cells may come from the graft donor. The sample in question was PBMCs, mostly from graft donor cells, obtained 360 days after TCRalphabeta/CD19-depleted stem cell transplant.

The CDR3 is CASISGGSMYEQFF. In DNA, the CDR3 is TGTGCCAGCATCTCGGGCGGGAGTATGTATGAGCAGTTCTTC. This sequence joins TRBV7-9 and TRBJ2-1; 7 bases match TRBD2. The V and J ends lost 7 bases and 8 bases, in that order; junction bases with no gene match: 11. The CDR3 extends over 14 amino acids. From germline, CDR1 is SEHNR and CDR2 FQNEAQ (reference sequence). Combining the CDR3 with reference TRBV7-9 and TRBJ2-1 gives the whole variable domain DTGVSQNPRHKITKRGQNVTFRCDPISEHNRLYWYRQTLGQGPEFLTYFQNEAQLEKSRLLSDRFSAERPKGSFSTLEIQRTEQGDSAMYLCASISGGSMYEQFFGPGTRLTVL.